The following is a T cell receptor beta chain sequence with its context. This CDR3 spans 13 amino acids. The germline gives CDR1 KGHDR, CDR2 SFDVKD. V dropped 6 bases and J dropped 6; count of bases not matched to a gene: 5. The sample comes from a study of blood T cell repertoires in COVID-19. In the study overall: Both acute and convalescent COVID-19 samples were obtained from the United States, Italy and Spain. T cells, B-cell-depleted T cells, or PBMCs supplied cDNA or gDNA.

Per the original methods: Amplifying reference gene primers gave estimates of nucleated cell counts. Assay: immunoSEQ multiplex PCR; the TCRdb copy retains only in-frame clones and omits some. Clonal size and the V and J genes are those of that table, whereas D and trimming came from the DNA. Of a few hundred thousand clones listed, about four fifths are singletons. The receptor was derived from a woman older than 75 with acute or convalescent COVID-19. The rearrangement links TRBV24-1 to TRBJ1-2, with 8 bases aligning to TRBD1. Sequencing used peripheral blood. The CDR3 spells CATSSGGGDGYTF. CDR3 in DNA: TGTGCCACCAGTTCAGGGGGCGGAGATGGCTACACCTTC.